Sequencing of this TCR beta chain was carried out in a study of graft-versus-host responses after intestinal transplantation. Irradiated, violet-dye-labeled stimulators (around 200,000) were plated alongside around 200,000 CFSE-labeled responders. Sequencing used immunoSEQ multiplex PCR; TCRdb keeps in-frame clones, though not all of them. The table shows about 21,000 clones, with roughly 33% occurring only once. V dropped 5 bases and J dropped 3; count of bases not matched to a gene: 15. The length of the CDR3 is 18 residues. CDR1 is SGHVS, CDR2 FNYEAQ, per germline. This clonotype originated in a human patient who received an intestinal transplant. The chain employs TRBV7-6 and TRBJ2-3, with TRBD2 matching 9 bases. The starting material was alloreactive CD8+ T cells from a mixed lymphocyte reaction culture, obtained before intestinal transplant. Subset: CFSE-low proliferating T cells sorted from approximately six-day pre-transplant mixed lymphocyte reaction (GvH or HvG direction). CDR3 bases: TGTGCCAGCAGCCAAACCTTTAGCGGGGGTGTCGTTACAGATACGCAGTATTTT. Its translation: CASSQTFSGGVVTDTQYF.